Listed below are T cell receptor beta chains from one sample, sequenced in a study of cytomegalovirus exposure and HLA in healthy donors. Clones were sequenced by immunoSEQ multiplex PCR, and TCRdb holds only the in-frame ones, with some missing. The sample includes tens of thousands of clones. The specimen was PBMCs. These receptors all come from a man younger than 35 in good health and CMV-seropositive. Both conserved end residues are part of each CDR3. Fields, in order: V gene, J gene, CDR3 protein.

v_call: TRBV28; j_call: TRBJ1-4; cdr3_aa: CASMGGGEKLFF
v_call: TRBV27; j_call: TRBJ2-6; cdr3_aa: CASRRRAGANVLTF
v_call: TRBV29-1; j_call: TRBJ2-1; cdr3_aa: CSVVLRGLAGGYNEQFF
v_call: TRBV28; j_call: TRBJ2-7; cdr3_aa: CASSLGTGGLISYEQYF
v_call: TRBV5-1; j_call: TRBJ2-3; cdr3_aa: CASSLQGGRADTQYF
v_call: TRBV2; j_call: TRBJ1-1; cdr3_aa: CASSDLTGNTEAFF
v_call: TRBV28; j_call: TRBJ1-1; cdr3_aa: CASSSPPGQGDTEAFF
v_call: TRBV2; j_call: TRBJ1-2; cdr3_aa: CASNVGTDYDEAF
v_call: TRBV19; j_call: TRBJ1-2; cdr3_aa: CASILGQGNYGYTF
v_call: TRBV6-1; j_call: TRBJ1-2; cdr3_aa: CASSSTGTGGVSYTF
v_call: TRBV29-1; j_call: TRBJ1-2; cdr3_aa: CSVPTGGYGYTF
v_call: TRBV28; j_call: TRBJ1-2; cdr3_aa: CASSLKLNYGYTF
v_call: TRBV28; j_call: TRBJ1-2; cdr3_aa: CASSLTGPPRPVYGYTF
v_call: TRBV18; j_call: TRBJ2-5; cdr3_aa: CASSQGQGETQYF
v_call: TRBV30; j_call: TRBJ1-1; cdr3_aa: CAWSPRWSNTEAFF
v_call: TRBV10-3; j_call: TRBJ1-1; cdr3_aa: CAIRKNRDTEAFF
v_call: TRBV28; j_call: TRBJ1-5; cdr3_aa: CASTLSRGLQPQHF